One and the same sample provided the 16 T cell receptor beta chains below, sequenced in a study of T cell repertoires in ileal Crohn's disease. Assay: immunoSEQ multiplex PCR; the TCRdb copy retains only in-frame clones and omits some. The sample carries approximately 9,600 clones, over 60% recorded once. The sequencing sample was made of ileal tissue. These receptors all stem from an adult with Crohn's disease.

The chain employs TRBV11-3 and TRBJ2-7; D is perhaps TRBD2 (5 bases). Trimming left V 3 bases short and J 1 base short, with 10 bases between. CDR3 length equals 14 residues. CDR1 and CDR2 (germline): SGHNT, YENEEA. CDR3 coding DNA: TGTGCCAGCAGCTTCATCAGCGGTTCCTACGAGCAGTACTTC. This sequence encodes CASSFISGSYEQYF.

The rearrangement joins TRBV5-4 to TRBJ2-2, with 8 bases that match TRBD2. The trim removed 7 bases at V and 0 bases at J, leaving 5 bases unmatched. Per germline, CDR1 SGHNT and CDR2 YYREEE (reference sequence). The CDR3 is 15 residues long. Here the CDR3 DNA reads TGTGCCAGCGCTAGCGGGTTCGCGAACACCGGGGAGCTGTTTTTT. Amino acid sequence: CASASGFANTGELFF.

This clone came up a few times. V and J are TRBV6-6 and TRBJ1-2, with D possibly TRBD1 on 5 matching bases. V was clipped by 7 bases and J by 0 bases, with 15 bases between them. The CDR3 length is 15 residues. CDR1 is MNHNY, CDR2 SVGAGI, per germline (reference sequence). This CDR3 reads CASNEAGPSNYGYTF. In DNA, the CDR3 is TGTGCCAGCAATGAGGCAGGGCCCTCTAACTATGGCTACACCTTC.

The genes are TRBV28 and TRBJ2-3; perhaps TRBD2 as D (5 bases). CDR3 length equals 15 residues. Looked up from germline, CDR1 is MDHEN and CDR2 is SYDVKM. V was shortened by 8 bases and J by 3 bases, with 18 bases between the two germline ends. In DNA, the CDR3 is TGTGCCAGCCGGGGTCTGGGTACTGGGACAGATACGCAGTATTTT. Translated, it gives CASRGLGTGTDTQYF.

J is TRBJ1-2 and V is TRBV7-5; TRBD1 is the table's D call, not checked against the DNA. TRBV7-5 corresponds to a pseudogene. The length of the CDR3 is 15 residues. The CDR3 spells CARSTPDRGVYGYTF. CDR3 DNA: TGTGCCAGAAGCACCCCGGACAGGGGAGTCTATGGCTACACCTTC.

The table lists this clone with a few counts. The gene calls are TRBV5-1 and TRBJ1-3; tentative D call: TRBD1 (5 bases). Trimming took 7 bases from V and 0 from J, leaving 11 bases between them. Germline V gives CDR1 SGHRS, CDR2 YFSETQ. The CDR3 consists of 14 residues. The DNA for the CDR3 is TGCGCCAGCCGCAACCAGGGCTCTGGAAACACCATATATTTT. Translation: CASRNQGSGNTIYF.

V is TRBV5-4 and J is TRBJ2-7; D is possibly TRBD1 (6 bases). V lost 3 bases and J 6 bases, leaving 13 bases between the germline ends. This CDR3 comprises 13 residues. Germline values: CDR1 SGHNT, CDR2 YYREEE (reference sequence). This CDR3 reads CASSYRTGIEQYF. CDR3 nucleotide sequence: TGTGCCAGCAGCTATAGAACAGGGATCGAGCAGTACTTC.

The rearrangement uses TRBV14 and TRBJ2-7; D may be TRBD1 (5 bases). The germline V gene encodes CDR1 SGHDN and CDR2 FVKESK. The CDR3 has 14 residues. Trimming pared 3 bases from V and 5 bases from J, leaving 14 bases between. The CDR3 coding sequence is TGTGCCAGCAGCCAGGGTAAGGGCAGGGACGAGCAGTACTTC. This encodes CASSQGKGRDEQYF. Variable domain in full (rest from reference TRBV14 and TRBJ2-7): EAGVTQFPSHSVIEKGQTVTLRCDPISGHDNLYWYRRVMGKEIKFLLHFVKESKQDESGMPNNRFLAERTGGTYSTLKVQPAELEDSGVYFCASSQGKGRDEQYFGPGTRLTVT.

The V call is TRBV5-6, the J call TRBJ2-7; D call uncertain. Germline-derived CDR1 and CDR2 are SGHDT and YYEEEE. V was shortened by 0 bases and J by 0 bases, with 16 bases between the two germline ends. The CDR3 contains 17 residues. The CDR3 region is CASSLASLAGDSYEQYF. The CDR3 coding sequence is TGTGCCAGCAGCTTGGCCTCCCTGGCAGGTGACTCCTACGAGCAGTACTTC.

This chain uses TRBV4-1 with TRBJ2-4; possible D gene TRBD2, 6 bases. V lost 2 bases, J lost 2 bases, and 19 bases lay in between. The CDR3 runs 18 residues. The germline CDR1 and CDR2 sequences are MGHRA and YSYEKL. The CDR3 sequence: CASSQTGVLDLSKNIQYF. In DNA, the CDR3 is TGCGCCAGCAGCCAAACGGGGGTACTAGATTTATCCAAAAACATTCAGTACTTC.

The chain joins TRBV6-1 to TRBJ2-2; a weak D match, TRBD1 (5 bases). Germline-derived CDR1 and CDR2 are MNHNS and SASEGT. The CDR3 runs 14 residues. The V and J ends lost 2 bases and 2 bases respectively, with 6 bases between them. The CDR3: CASSEQGNTGELFF. The CDR3 bases are TGTGCCAGCAGTGAACAGGGAAACACCGGGGAGCTGTTTTTT.

This chain links TRBV6-1 with TRBJ1-2; D is uncertain. CDR3 length: 14 amino acids. Germline values: CDR1 MNHNS, CDR2 SASEGT. Trimming took 2 bases from V and 8 from J, leaving 15 bases between them. CDR3 amino acids: CASSEYESEWGYTF. CDR3 sequence (DNA): TGTGCCAGCAGTGAATACGAGAGCGAATGGGGCTACACCTTC.

The chain has TRBV2 and TRBJ2-1; TRBD2 matches 9 bases. The V and J ends lost 6 bases and 8 bases, in that order; junction bases with no gene match: 11. CDR1 and CDR2 (germline): SNHLY, FYNNEI. This CDR3 has 15 amino acids. CDR3 in amino acids: CASRVVAGGRDEQFF. In DNA form, the CDR3 reads TGTGCCAGCAGAGTCGTCGCGGGGGGGCGCGATGAGCAGTTCTTC. Full variable domain (missing parts from reference TRBV2 and TRBJ2-1): EPEVTQTPSHQVTQMGQEVILRCVPISNHLYFYWYRQILGQKVEFLVSFYNNEISEKSEIFDDQFSVERPDGSNFTLKIRSTKLEDSAMYFCASRVVAGGRDEQFFGPGTRLTVL.

The chain employs TRBV27 and TRBJ2-7; maybe TRBD1 (6 bases). Germline-derived CDR1 and CDR2 are MNHEY and SMNVEV (reference sequence). There are 14 residues in the CDR3. Trimming took 4 bases from V and 4 from J, leaving 14 bases between them. CDR3 bases: TGTGCCAGCAGTTCAAACAGGGTGTCTTACGAGCAGTACTTC. As protein: CASSSNRVSYEQYF.

This clone was counted a single time. This CDR3 is CASRQMSGSSYEQYF. CDR3 in DNA: TGTGCCAGCAGACAGATGAGCGGGAGCTCCTACGAGCAGTACTTC. The chain combines TRBV5-6 with TRBJ2-7, with TRBD2 identical over 8 bases. J lost 0 bases, V lost 5 bases, and 7 bases had no gene match. Germline V gene sequence: CDR1 SGHDT, CDR2 YYEEEE. The CDR3 consists of 15 residues.

The rearrangement uses TRBV28 and TRBJ1-5; D is perhaps TRBD1 (5 bases). There are 12 residues in the CDR3. Germline loops: CDR1 MDHEN, CDR2 SYDVKM. Trimming cost V 8 bases and J 2 bases, with 7 bases left between them. CDR3 sequence reads: CASSGGNQPQHF. CDR3 DNA sequence: TGTGCCAGCTCGGGGGGCAATCAGCCCCAGCATTTT.